These T cell receptor beta chains were read from a single sample in a study of human T cells and chemical hapten exposure. TCRdb passed the RACE reads through MiXCR, listing each CDR3 protein once. The sample carries approximately 52,000 distinct CDR3 sequences, over 8% recorded once. The specimen was whole blood, collected in connection with sensitization to the hapten diphenylcyclopropenone (DPC). The receptor source for this set is a woman between 40 and 55 years old with alopecia areata. Some clones in this sample may be carry-over from other donors' samples. CDR3s include the opening cysteine and the closing phenylalanine or tryptophan. The order of the fields is V gene, J gene, clone size, D gene, CDR3 DNA, CDR3 protein. The D gene is left open where the match is weak. Where a row states a size, it is once, few, many or the class of an expanded clone; other rows omit it.

v_gene: TRBV3-1
j_gene: TRBJ1-5
abundance: many
d_gene: NA
CDR3nt: TGTGCCAGCAGCCAAAGCCAGTCTGAGGGCAATCAGCCCCAGCATTTT
CDR3aa: CASSQSQSEGNQPQHF

v_gene: TRBV29-1
j_gene: TRBJ2-1
abundance: many
d_gene: NA
CDR3nt: TGCAGCGTTGAGTCTTCAGGGGTTGGTGAGCAGTTCTTC
CDR3aa: CSVESSGVGEQFF

v_gene: TRBV5-1
j_gene: TRBJ2-5
abundance: NA
d_gene: NA
CDR3nt: TGCGCCAGCAGCTTGAATTTCCAAGAGACCCAGTACTTC
CDR3aa: CASSLNFQETQYF

v_gene: TRBV6-1
j_gene: TRBJ1-2
abundance: many
d_gene: NA
CDR3nt: TGTGCCAGCACGAAGTACAGGCCGGACTATGGCTACACCTTC
CDR3aa: CASTKYRPDYGYTF

v_gene: TRBV30
j_gene: TRBJ1-4
abundance: many
d_gene: NA
CDR3nt: TGTGCCTGGAGGGAGAATGAAAAACTGTTTTTT
CDR3aa: CAWRENEKLFF

v_gene: TRBV29-1
j_gene: TRBJ1-2
abundance: many
d_gene: TRBD1
CDR3nt: TGCAGCGTTTTTACAGGGGACGCCTATGGCTACACCTTC
CDR3aa: CSVFTGDAYGYTF

v_gene: TRBV7-7
j_gene: TRBJ1-6
abundance: few
d_gene: NA
CDR3nt: TGTGCCAGCCCACAGCCCCCCTTTACAGCGAGCTCCTATAATTCACCCCTCCACTTT
CDR3aa: CASPQPPFTASSYNSPLHF

v_gene: TRBV4-2
j_gene: TRBJ2-3
abundance: many
d_gene: NA
CDR3nt: TGTGCCAGCAGCCAAAGTCTTGGTGGGCCTACAGATACGCAGTATTTT
CDR3aa: CASSQSLGGPTDTQYF

v_gene: TRBV7-3
j_gene: TRBJ2-1
abundance: few
d_gene: TRBD2
CDR3nt: TGTGCCAGCAGCTTAACGTCGGGACTAGCGAGAAACAATGAGCAGTTCTTC
CDR3aa: CASSLTSGLARNNEQFF

v_gene: TRBV6-1
j_gene: TRBJ1-6
abundance: many
d_gene: TRBD1
CDR3nt: TGTGCCAGCAGTGAAGCCCCACCCGTGACAGGGCGCAATTCACCCCTCCACTTT
CDR3aa: CASSEAPPVTGRNSPLHF

v_gene: TRBV2
j_gene: TRBJ1-4
abundance: NA
d_gene: NA
CDR3nt: TGTGCCAGCAAGTCCCAGGGAGGCGAAAAACTGTTTTTT
CDR3aa: CASKSQGGEKLFF

v_gene: TRBV3-1
j_gene: TRBJ1-1
abundance: many
d_gene: TRBD1
CDR3nt: TGTGCCAGCAGCCGAGCAGGGGGCCGAGACACTGAAGCTTTCTTT
CDR3aa: CASSRAGGRDTEAFF

v_gene: TRBV6-2/TRBV6-3
j_gene: TRBJ1-4
abundance: many
d_gene: TRBD1
CDR3nt: TGTGCCAGCAGTCGAGCCCGAGGACCACCGGGACAGCGAAATGAAAAACTGTTTTTT
CDR3aa: CASSRARGPPGQRNEKLFF

v_gene: TRBV7-8
j_gene: TRBJ1-4
abundance: many
d_gene: TRBD1
CDR3nt: TGTGCCAGCAGCTTTACCTGGGGACAGAATAATGAAAAACTGTTTTTT
CDR3aa: CASSFTWGQNNEKLFF

v_gene: TRBV30
j_gene: TRBJ1-5
abundance: many
d_gene: TRBD1
CDR3nt: TGTGCCTGGAGTATAGGACAGGGCCATCAGCCCCAGCATTTT
CDR3aa: CAWSIGQGHQPQHF

v_gene: TRBV20-1
j_gene: TRBJ1-6
abundance: many
d_gene: NA
CDR3nt: TGCAGTGCTAGAGGCGGGGTCGGTAATTCACCCCTCCACTTT
CDR3aa: CSARGGVGNSPLHF

v_gene: TRBV20-1
j_gene: TRBJ2-1
abundance: many
d_gene: NA
CDR3nt: TGCAGTGCTGAAGGTAAATCCTACAATGAGCAGTTCTTC
CDR3aa: CSAEGKSYNEQFF

v_gene: TRBV18
j_gene: TRBJ1-1
abundance: many
d_gene: TRBD1
CDR3nt: TGTGCCAGCTCCCCAAGGGGGCCAGGAAACACTGAAGCTTTCTTT
CDR3aa: CASSPRGPGNTEAFF

v_gene: TRBV4-2
j_gene: TRBJ2-3
abundance: few
d_gene: NA
CDR3nt: TGTGCCAGCAGCCAAGGGGCGGGGTGGACAGATACGCAGTATTTT
CDR3aa: CASSQGAGWTDTQYF

v_gene: TRBV7-2
j_gene: TRBJ1-2
abundance: NA
d_gene: NA
CDR3nt: TGTGCCAGCAGCTTATTTAGAACAGGGAGACGTGGCTACACCTTC
CDR3aa: CASSLFRTGRRGYTF

v_gene: TRBV29-1
j_gene: TRBJ1-4
abundance: many
d_gene: NA
CDR3nt: TGCAGCGTCCGCGGGGGGGCAGGCCGAAGCCTGTTTTTT
CDR3aa: CSVRGGAGRSLFF

v_gene: TRBV15
j_gene: TRBJ1-6
abundance: NA
d_gene: TRBD1
CDR3nt: TGTGCCACCAGCAGAGATCCTGCAGGGGGAAGGCAGAATTCACCCCTCCACTTT
CDR3aa: CATSRDPAGGRQNSPLHF

v_gene: TRBV5-1
j_gene: TRBJ2-1
abundance: few
d_gene: NA
CDR3nt: TGCGCCAGCAGCTTGGCAGGAGTTAACAATGAGCAGTTCTTC
CDR3aa: CASSLAGVNNEQFF

v_gene: TRBV14
j_gene: TRBJ2-7
abundance: few
d_gene: NA
CDR3nt: TGTGCCAGCAGCAACCGGGTCCTGTACGAGCAGTACTTC
CDR3aa: CASSNRVLYEQYF

v_gene: TRBV4-2
j_gene: TRBJ1-2
abundance: NA
d_gene: TRBD1
CDR3nt: TGTGCCAGCAGCCAGACAGGGGGCTATGGCTACACCTTC
CDR3aa: CASSQTGGYGYTF

v_gene: TRBV7-8
j_gene: TRBJ1-1
abundance: many
d_gene: TRBD1
CDR3nt: TGTGCCAGCAGCCTTACAAGGGCAGGGGGAGCGGCTGAAGCTTTCTTT
CDR3aa: CASSLTRAGGAAEAFF

v_gene: TRBV6-5
j_gene: TRBJ1-2
abundance: NA
d_gene: TRBD1
CDR3nt: TGTGCCAGCATTTCCGGACAGGGAGATGGCTACACCTTC
CDR3aa: CASISGQGDGYTF

v_gene: TRBV28
j_gene: TRBJ1-1
abundance: many
d_gene: NA
CDR3nt: TGTGCCAGCAGTCCTATGGGGTCGGGGAACACTGAAGCTTTCTTT
CDR3aa: CASSPMGSGNTEAFF

v_gene: TRBV4-1
j_gene: TRBJ2-1
abundance: many
d_gene: NA
CDR3nt: TGCGCCAGCAGCTCGGGGGCGAACCGGGGCAATGAGCAGTTCTTC
CDR3aa: CASSSGANRGNEQFF

v_gene: TRBV18
j_gene: TRBJ2-1
abundance: few
d_gene: NA
CDR3nt: TGTGCCAGCTCACCCGGACCTTTTTACAATGAGCAGTTCTTC
CDR3aa: CASSPGPFYNEQFF

v_gene: TRBV19
j_gene: TRBJ2-7
abundance: few
d_gene: TRBD1
CDR3nt: TGTGCCAGTAGTACTCCACCGGGACAGGGGGCGGACGAGCAGTACTTC
CDR3aa: CASSTPPGQGADEQYF

v_gene: TRBV4-1
j_gene: TRBJ2-7
abundance: few
d_gene: NA
CDR3nt: TGCGCCAGCAGCCAAGCGGAGGGACAGAGTTACGAGCAGTACTTC
CDR3aa: CASSQAEGQSYEQYF

v_gene: TRBV28
j_gene: TRBJ2-3
abundance: NA
d_gene: TRBD2
CDR3nt: TGTGCCAGCAGTTTAGATGTTTGGGGGGGGGCAGATACGCAGTATTTT
CDR3aa: CASSLDVWGGADTQYF

v_gene: TRBV20-1
j_gene: TRBJ1-4
abundance: few
d_gene: TRBD1
CDR3nt: TGCAGTGCCAAGGACAGGGGAGAAAAACTGTTTTTT
CDR3aa: CSAKDRGEKLFF

v_gene: TRBV19
j_gene: TRBJ1-5
abundance: few
d_gene: NA
CDR3nt: TGTGCCAGTAGCGACGGATCGGGATACAATCAGCCCCAGCATTTT
CDR3aa: CASSDGSGYNQPQHF

v_gene: TRBV5-1
j_gene: TRBJ2-1
abundance: few
d_gene: NA
CDR3nt: TGCGCCAGCAGCTTGAGGACGGGTGCGGGCTCCTACAATGAGCAGTTCTTC
CDR3aa: CASSLRTGAGSYNEQFF

v_gene: TRBV6-4
j_gene: TRBJ2-6
abundance: many
d_gene: NA
CDR3nt: TGTGCCAGCAGTCCGAATAGAGCTGGGGCCAACGTCCTGACTTTC
CDR3aa: CASSPNRAGANVLTF

v_gene: TRBV6-5
j_gene: TRBJ1-1
abundance: NA
d_gene: TRBD1
CDR3nt: TGTGCCAGCAGTTACACCGGAATCGGACAGGGGCCTGAAGCTTTCTTT
CDR3aa: CASSYTGIGQGPEAFF

v_gene: TRBV3-1
j_gene: TRBJ2-3
abundance: few
d_gene: NA
CDR3nt: TGTGCCAGCAGCCACGGGGTTTTGACAGATACGCAGTATTTT
CDR3aa: CASSHGVLTDTQYF

v_gene: TRBV7-2
j_gene: TRBJ2-3
abundance: many
d_gene: NA
CDR3nt: TGTGCCAGCAGCTTATCCTCTTCCCCCACAGATACGCAGTATTTT
CDR3aa: CASSLSSSPTDTQYF

v_gene: TRBV12-3/TRBV12-4
j_gene: TRBJ1-4
abundance: NA
d_gene: NA
CDR3nt: TGTGCCAGCAGTTTTGCTCTTCGTGAAAAACTGTTTTTT
CDR3aa: CASSFALREKLFF

v_gene: TRBV29-1
j_gene: TRBJ1-2
abundance: few
d_gene: NA
CDR3nt: TGCAGCGTTGAAGATCCTGGGGGCAACGGCTACACCTTC
CDR3aa: CSVEDPGGNGYTF

v_gene: TRBV20-1
j_gene: TRBJ2-3
abundance: few
d_gene: NA
CDR3nt: TGCAGTGCTAGAGATCCGCCGGGCACAGATACGCAGTATTTT
CDR3aa: CSARDPPGTDTQYF

v_gene: TRBV7-2
j_gene: TRBJ2-3
abundance: few
d_gene: NA
CDR3nt: TGTGCCAGCAAACGCACAGATACGCAGTATTTT
CDR3aa: CASKRTDTQYF

v_gene: TRBV7-9
j_gene: TRBJ2-5
abundance: many
d_gene: TRBD2
CDR3nt: TGTGCCAGCAGCGTCCAGGGCGGGGGTCGACAAGAGACCCAGTACTTC
CDR3aa: CASSVQGGGRQETQYF

v_gene: TRBV5-1
j_gene: TRBJ2-3
abundance: many
d_gene: NA
CDR3nt: TGCGCCAGCACCCTCGCAGATACGCAGTATTTT
CDR3aa: CASTLADTQYF

v_gene: TRBV2
j_gene: TRBJ2-3
abundance: NA
d_gene: NA
CDR3nt: TGTGCCAGCAACTTTCCTAAGGGGGCAGATACGCAGTATTTT
CDR3aa: CASNFPKGADTQYF

v_gene: TRBV3-1
j_gene: TRBJ1-5
abundance: many
d_gene: TRBD1
CDR3nt: TGTGCCAGCAGTCAGACAGGGGGAACTGGGCAGCCCCAGCATTTT
CDR3aa: CASSQTGGTGQPQHF

v_gene: TRBV7-8
j_gene: TRBJ2-3
abundance: many
d_gene: NA
CDR3nt: TGTGCCAGCAGCTTAGCGTTCACAGATACGCAGTATTTT
CDR3aa: CASSLAFTDTQYF

v_gene: TRBV30
j_gene: TRBJ2-5
abundance: many
d_gene: NA
CDR3nt: TGTGCCTGGATGAGGGAAGACCGTCGCGGGGAGACCCAGTACTTC
CDR3aa: CAWMREDRRGETQYF

v_gene: TRBV6-5
j_gene: TRBJ1-3
abundance: few
d_gene: NA
CDR3nt: TGTGCCAGCAGTTACTCGGGCACGAAACGCTCTGGAAACACCATATATTTT
CDR3aa: CASSYSGTKRSGNTIYF

v_gene: TRBV7-9
j_gene: TRBJ1-2
abundance: many
d_gene: TRBD1
CDR3nt: TGTGCCAGCAGCTCACCCTCCGGACAGGGGGCTACCTATGGCTACACCTTC
CDR3aa: CASSSPSGQGATYGYTF

v_gene: TRBV5-5
j_gene: TRBJ1-5
abundance: NA
d_gene: NA
CDR3nt: TGTGCCAGCAGCTTCCAGGGCAATCAGCCCCAGCATTTT
CDR3aa: CASSFQGNQPQHF

v_gene: TRBV29-1
j_gene: TRBJ2-5
abundance: few
d_gene: TRBD2
CDR3nt: TGCGGACTAGCGGGGGAGGGGGAGACCCAGTACTTC
CDR3aa: CGLAGEGETQYF

v_gene: TRBV18
j_gene: TRBJ2-7
abundance: many
d_gene: TRBD2
CDR3nt: TGTGCCAGCTCCATGCGGGAGCAGGGCTTGTCCTACGAGCAGTACTTC
CDR3aa: CASSMREQGLSYEQYF